The clone carrying this T cell receptor beta chain was seen a few times. With 3 bases removed from V and 3 bases from J, the gap between germline ends came to 9 bases. The CDR3 covers 12 residues. The germline CDR1 and CDR2 sequences are SQVTM and ANQGSEA. This sample was taken from a study of blood T cell repertoires in COVID-19. Across the study: Sites in the United States, Italy and Spain provided acute and convalescent COVID-19 samples. PBMCs, B-cell-depleted T cells, or T cells were the source of the cDNA or gDNA that made up the material.

Generated by immunoSEQ multiplex PCR, the TCRdb table keeps only in-frame clones and is missing some. The sample carries around 47,000 clones, about 80% recorded once. Sequencing input: peripheral blood. The chain recombines TRBV29-1 with TRBJ2-7; D perhaps matches TRBD1 (5 bases). The sequence was collected from a man between 65 and 80 years old with active COVID-19. This chain's CDR3 is CSVDSGNYEQYF. CDR3 DNA sequence: TGCAGCGTTGATTCAGGGAACTACGAGCAGTACTTC.